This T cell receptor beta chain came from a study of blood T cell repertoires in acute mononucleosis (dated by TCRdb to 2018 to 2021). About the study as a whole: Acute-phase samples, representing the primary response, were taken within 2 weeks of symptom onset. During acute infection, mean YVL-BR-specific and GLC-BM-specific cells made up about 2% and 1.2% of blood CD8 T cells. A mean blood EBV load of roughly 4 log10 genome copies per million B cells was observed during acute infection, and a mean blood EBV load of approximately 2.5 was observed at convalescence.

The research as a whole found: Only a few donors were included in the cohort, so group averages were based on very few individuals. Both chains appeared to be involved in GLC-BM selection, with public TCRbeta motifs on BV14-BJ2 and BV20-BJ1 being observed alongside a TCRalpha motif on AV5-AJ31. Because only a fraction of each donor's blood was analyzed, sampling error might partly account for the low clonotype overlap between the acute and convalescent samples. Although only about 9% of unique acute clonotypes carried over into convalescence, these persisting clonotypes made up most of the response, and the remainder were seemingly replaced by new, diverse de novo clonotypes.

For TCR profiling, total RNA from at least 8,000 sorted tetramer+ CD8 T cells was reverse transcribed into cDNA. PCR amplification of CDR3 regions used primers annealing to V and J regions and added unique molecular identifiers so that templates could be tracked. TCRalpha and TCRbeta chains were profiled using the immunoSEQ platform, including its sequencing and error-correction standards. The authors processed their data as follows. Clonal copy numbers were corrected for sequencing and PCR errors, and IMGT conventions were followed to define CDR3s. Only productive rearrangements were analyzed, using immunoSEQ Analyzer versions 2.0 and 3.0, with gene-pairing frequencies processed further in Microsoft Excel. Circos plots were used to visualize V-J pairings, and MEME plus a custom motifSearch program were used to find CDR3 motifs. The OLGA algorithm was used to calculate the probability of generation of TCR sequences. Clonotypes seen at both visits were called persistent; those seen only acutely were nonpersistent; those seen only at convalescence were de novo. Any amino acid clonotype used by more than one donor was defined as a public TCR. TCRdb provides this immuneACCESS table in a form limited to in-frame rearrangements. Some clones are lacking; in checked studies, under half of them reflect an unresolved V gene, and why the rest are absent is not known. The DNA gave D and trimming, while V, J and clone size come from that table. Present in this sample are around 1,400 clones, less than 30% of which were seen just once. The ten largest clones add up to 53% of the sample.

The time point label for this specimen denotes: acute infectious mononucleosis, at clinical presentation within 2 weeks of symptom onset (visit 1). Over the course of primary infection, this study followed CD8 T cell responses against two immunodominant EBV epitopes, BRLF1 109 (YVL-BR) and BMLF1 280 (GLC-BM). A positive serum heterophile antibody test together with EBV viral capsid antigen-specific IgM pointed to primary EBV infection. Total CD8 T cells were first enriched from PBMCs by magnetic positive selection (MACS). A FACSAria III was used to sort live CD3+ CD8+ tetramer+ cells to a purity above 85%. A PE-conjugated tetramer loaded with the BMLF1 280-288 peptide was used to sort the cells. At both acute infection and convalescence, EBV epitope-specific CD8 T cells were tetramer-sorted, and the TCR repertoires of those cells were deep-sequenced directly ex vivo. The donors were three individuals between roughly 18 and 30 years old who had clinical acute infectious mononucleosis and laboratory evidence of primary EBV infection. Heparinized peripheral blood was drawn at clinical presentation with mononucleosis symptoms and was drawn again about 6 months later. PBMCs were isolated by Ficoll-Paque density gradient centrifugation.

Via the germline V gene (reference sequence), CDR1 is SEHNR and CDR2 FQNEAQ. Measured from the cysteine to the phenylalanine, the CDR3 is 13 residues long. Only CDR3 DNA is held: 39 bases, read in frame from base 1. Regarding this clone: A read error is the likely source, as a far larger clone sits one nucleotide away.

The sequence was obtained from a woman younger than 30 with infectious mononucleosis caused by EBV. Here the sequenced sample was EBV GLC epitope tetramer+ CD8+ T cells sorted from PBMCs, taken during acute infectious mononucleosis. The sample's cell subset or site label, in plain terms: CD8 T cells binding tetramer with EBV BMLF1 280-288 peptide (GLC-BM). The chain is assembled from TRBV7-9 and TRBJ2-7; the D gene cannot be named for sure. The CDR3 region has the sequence CASSLGPAYEQHF. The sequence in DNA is TGTGCCAGCAGTTTAGGGCCCGCCTACGAGCAGCACTTC.